Reported below is one T cell receptor beta chain. Antigen: not known. This entry belongs to a study of OX40 agonist ivuxolimab in advanced cancers. Study-level results: Clonal expansion was seen in CD4+ and CD8+ blood T cells by week 6 at 0.1 to 3.0 mg/kg. Among the lowest peripheral clonal expansion occurred in 0.1-3.0 mg/kg partial responders.

Sequencing used immunoSEQ multiplex PCR; TCRdb keeps in-frame clones, though not all of them. This table holds more than 60,000 clones, approximately 90% found once. The TCR sequence derives from an adult with an advanced solid tumor such as melanoma, head and neck, liver or kidney cancer. This specimen was CD4+ or CD8+ T cells sorted from blood, taken in a trial of the OX40 agonist ivuxolimab.

For the CDR3, the DNA is TGTGCCTGGAGCGCATCCCTAAAACTGTTTTTT. Translation gives CAWSASLKLFF. The V call is TRBV30, the J call TRBJ1-4, with no clear D. In germline, CDR1 is GTSNPN, CDR2 SVGIG (reference sequence). The CDR3 extends over 11 amino acids. V lost 3 bases and J lost 10, with 9 bases in between.